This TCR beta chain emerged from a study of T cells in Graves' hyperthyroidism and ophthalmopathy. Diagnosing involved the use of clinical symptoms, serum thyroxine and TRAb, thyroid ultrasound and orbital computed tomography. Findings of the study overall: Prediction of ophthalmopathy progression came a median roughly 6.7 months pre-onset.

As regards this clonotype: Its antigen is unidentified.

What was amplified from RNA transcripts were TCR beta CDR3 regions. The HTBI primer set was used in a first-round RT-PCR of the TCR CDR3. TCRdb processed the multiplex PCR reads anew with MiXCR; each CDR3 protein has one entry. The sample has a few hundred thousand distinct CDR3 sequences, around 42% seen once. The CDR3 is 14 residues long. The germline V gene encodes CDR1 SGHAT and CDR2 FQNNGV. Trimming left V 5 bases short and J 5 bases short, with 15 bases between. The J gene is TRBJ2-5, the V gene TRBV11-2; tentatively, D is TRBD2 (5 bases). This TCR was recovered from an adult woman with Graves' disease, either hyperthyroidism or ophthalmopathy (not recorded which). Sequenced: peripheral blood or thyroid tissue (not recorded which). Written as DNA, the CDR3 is TGTGCCAGCAGCCCCGGGCAACCGGGGGAGACCCAGTACTTC. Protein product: CASSPGQPGETQYF.